This T cell receptor (beta chain) appears in the sequencing data of a study of long-term antiretroviral therapy in people with HIV. Per the germline V gene, CDR1 is SGHTA and CDR2 is FQGNSA. With 5 bases removed from V and 5 bases from J, the gap between germline ends came to 12 bases. This CDR3 spans 13 amino acids. Survey-level immunoSEQ v3.0 assays were run. Profiling relied on immunoSEQ multiplex PCR, and the TCRdb table lists in-frame clones only, not all of them. Seen here are approximately 33,000 clones, about 80% observed once, and the top ten hold 7.9%. This sequence was found in a man younger than 35 with HIV. V and J are TRBV7-2 and TRBJ1-1; no firm D call. The material was unsorted PBMCs, obtained 0.4 years before starting antiretroviral therapy. CDR3 coding DNA: TGTGCCAGCAGCCCGCAACAAGGGACTGAAGCTTTCTTT. This sequence encodes CASSPQQGTEAFF.